Each of the 29 T cell receptor beta chains below was sequenced from the same sample in a study of response to subunit inactivated influenza vaccine. A single record per CDR3 protein comes from TCRdb applying MiXCR to the RT-PCR reads. The table lists 150,000 to 200,000 distinct CDR3 sequences, approximately 12% of them singletons. These records were also assigned to another study, of T cells expressing NK-cell markers. That paper notes: Generation of TCR beta cDNA was performed by 5'RACE template switching incorporating UMIs.

The material was CD8+ T cells sorted from PBMCs, obtained approximately 12 days after vaccination. These receptors were collected from a man in his forties or fifties who received an inactivated influenza vaccine.

The sample holds one count of this clonotype. The chain is built from TRBV20-1 and TRBJ1-2; D is ambiguous. Germline CDR1 DFQATT, CDR2 SNEGSKA (reference sequence). The CDR3 is made up of 13 amino acids. Trimming stripped 4 bases from V and 4 bases from J, with 13 bases between. CDR3 protein: CSATAIRSYGYTF. Here the CDR3 DNA reads TGCAGTGCTACCGCCATCAGGTCCTATGGCTACACCTTC.

This chain uses TRBV5-1 with TRBJ2-1; weak D call: TRBD2 (6 bases). In germline, CDR1 is SGHRS, CDR2 YFSETQ. The CDR3 runs to 12 residues. V was clipped by 4 bases and J by 12 bases, with 14 bases between them. CDR3 sequence reads: CASSPGERVQFF. CDR3 DNA sequence: TGCGCCAGCAGCCCTGGCGAGCGGGTGCAGTTCTTC.

This clonotype was observed a few times. The chain uses TRBV4-2 and TRBJ2-7, with 7 bases lining up with TRBD2. This CDR3 has 15 residues. Trimming removed 4 bases from V and 4 bases from J; junction bases left unmatched: 10. Per germline, CDR1 LGHNA and CDR2 YNFKEQ. The CDR3 nucleotides read TGTGCCAGCAGCCTCCTCGGGGATAGCGGGTACGAGCAGTACTTC. Translation gives CASSLLGDSGYEQYF.

This clonotype came up a few times. This chain joins TRBV24-1 and TRBJ2-7; D gene unclear. Germline assignment: CDR1 KGHDR and CDR2 SFDVKD. Trimming took 1 base from V and 3 from J, leaving 15 bases between them. This CDR3 is 16 amino acids long. The CDR3 bases are TGTGCCACCAGTGATTTAAGGCAAACCGTCGACTACGAGCAGTACTTC. It yields the protein CATSDLRQTVDYEQYF.

This clonotype has more than one count but fewer than ten. V usage is TRBV5-1 and J usage is TRBJ1-2; D gene ambiguous. CDR1 and CDR2 from the germline V gene are SGHRS and YFSETQ. The CDR3 spans 13 residues. Trimming shortened V by 4 bases and J by 4 bases, and 11 bases separated the two germline ends. CDR3 DNA: TGCGCCAGCAGCCCACCGGGCCTCTATGGCTACACCTTC. Residues: CASSPPGLYGYTF. The complete variable domain, with remaining parts taken from reference TRBV5-1 and TRBJ1-2, reads KAGVTQTPRYLIKTRGQQVTLSCSPISGHRSVSWYQQTPGQGLQFLFEYFSETQRNKGNFPGRFSGRQFSNSRSEMNVSTLELGDSALYLCASSPPGLYGYTFGSGTRLTVV.

The rearrangement joins TRBV28 to TRBJ2-7, with D possibly TRBD2 on 7 matching bases. Germline lookup yields CDR1 MDHEN and CDR2 SYDVKM. The CDR3 has 17 amino acids. Trimming took off 5 bases at V and 0 bases at J, with 20 bases between the two ends. CDR3 residues: CASSLGTTGTTSYEQYF. As DNA, the CDR3 is TGTGCCAGCAGTCTCGGGACAACCGGGACTACCTCCTACGAGCAGTACTTC. Variable domain in full (rest from reference TRBV28 and TRBJ2-7): DVKVTQSSRYLVKRTGEKVFLECVQDMDHENMFWYRQDPGLGLRLIYFSYDVKMKEKGDIPEGYSVSREKKERFSLILESASTNQTSMYLCASSLGTTGTTSYEQYFGPGTRLTVT.

V gene TRBV9 combines with J gene TRBJ2-5; no clear D. Looked up from germline, CDR1 is SGDLS and CDR2 is YYNGEE. V was shortened by 1 base and J by 2 bases, with 6 bases between the two germline ends. The CDR3 totals 13 residues. The CDR3 bases are TGTGCCAGCAGCGTACTGCTGCAAGAGACCCAGTACTTC. Translated, it gives CASSVLLQETQYF.

This clonotype was found a few times. This CDR3 is CASSLGRREQYF. CDR3 nucleotide sequence: TGTGCCAGCAGCTTGGGTCGGCGCGAGCAGTACTTC. J is TRBJ2-7 and V is TRBV7-9; D gene unclear. CDR1 SEHNR and CDR2 FQNEAQ come from the germline V gene (reference sequence). The CDR3 contains 12 residues. Trimming took off 3 bases at V and 6 bases at J, with 9 bases between the two ends.

At least ten counts were recorded for this clonotype. V gene TRBV28 combines with J gene TRBJ1-1; D gene unclear. Trimming stripped 5 bases from V and 4 bases from J, with 29 bases between. Per germline, CDR1 MDHEN and CDR2 SYDVKM. The CDR3 has 19 residues. In nucleotides, the CDR3 is TGTGCCAGCAGTAAACCTACAGTTGTGGATTGGGAGACGAGCACTGAAGCTTTCTTT. Translation gives CASSKPTVVDWETSTEAFF. The entire variable domain, with the rest obtained from reference TRBV28 and TRBJ1-1, is as follows: DVKVTQSSRYLVKRTGEKVFLECVQDMDHENMFWYRQDPGLGLRLIYFSYDVKMKEKGDIPEGYSVSREKKERFSLILESASTNQTSMYLCASSKPTVVDWETSTEAFFGQGTRLTVV.

The rearrangement joins TRBV20-1 to TRBJ1-1, with a weak D call TRBD1 (5 bases). This CDR3 is 14 amino acids long. Trimming shortened V by 3 bases and J by 5 bases, and 16 bases separated the two germline ends. CDR1 is DFQATT, CDR2 SNEGSKA, per germline (reference sequence). The CDR3 protein is CSASDGAPRTEAFF. CDR3 nucleotide sequence: TGCAGTGCTAGTGACGGGGCGCCGAGGACTGAAGCTTTCTTT.

This sequence joins TRBV10-3 and TRBJ2-1, with TRBD2 matching over 14 bases. Trimming removed 3 bases from V and 2 bases from J; junction bases left unmatched: 9. CDR1 is ENHRY and CDR2 is SYGVKD in the germline V gene. The CDR3 consists of 19 residues. This CDR3 reads CAISDSGTSGSSAYNEQFF. As DNA, the CDR3 is TGTGCCATCAGTGATTCAGGGACTAGCGGGAGTTCCGCCTACAATGAGCAGTTCTTC.

This clonotype occurred many times. This rearrangement joins TRBV9 to TRBJ2-1; 7 positions agree with TRBD2. Per the germline V gene, CDR1 is SGDLS and CDR2 is YYNGEE. There are 15 residues in the CDR3. V shed 0 bases and J 5 bases; nucleotides not matched to a gene: 5. Here the CDR3 reads CASSVGGRFNNEQFF. CDR3 in DNA: TGTGCCAGCAGCGTAGGCGGGAGATTCAACAATGAGCAGTTCTTC.

A few counts support this clonotype. The CDR3 region has the DNA TGTGCCAGCAGCTGGGGAGGGGAAAGTGAGCAGTTCTTC. This gives the protein CASSWGGESEQFF. This rearrangement joins TRBV27 to TRBJ2-1, with 7 bases fitting TRBD2. The germline CDR1 and CDR2 sequences are MNHEY and SMNVEV (reference sequence). Trimming at V came to 6 bases and at J to 9 bases, leaving 8 bases not matched to a gene. CDR3 length: 13 amino acids.

The chain is built from TRBV29-1 and TRBJ2-1; TRBD2 matches 11 bases. Germline CDR1 is SQVTM and CDR2 is ANQGSEA. The V and J ends lost 5 bases and 6 bases, in that order; junction bases with no gene match: 9. This CDR3 is 15 amino acids long. The CDR3 nucleotides are TGCAGCGTTCCCACTAGCGGGAGTGGTGGCAATGAGCAGTTCTTC. Amino acids: CSVPTSGSGGNEQFF.

The chain links TRBV11-3 to TRBJ2-1; D remains ambiguous. V was clipped by 5 bases and J by 0 bases, with 8 bases between them. The germline CDR1 and CDR2 sequences are SGHNT and YENEEA. The CDR3 runs 14 residues. The CDR3 reads CASSPTSSYNEQFF. The CDR3 region has the DNA TGTGCCAGCAGCCCCACGAGCTCCTACAATGAGCAGTTCTTC. The full variable domain, in which reference TRBV11-3 and TRBJ2-1 provide the parts outside the CDR3, is EAGVVQSPRYKIIEKKQPVAFWCNPISGHNTLYWYLQNLGQGPELLIRYENEEAVDDSQLPKDRFSAERLKGVDSTLKIQPAELGDSAVYLCASSPTSSYNEQFFGPGTRLTVL.

The table lists this clonotype with a few counts. The chain employs TRBV18 and TRBJ2-1; the D gene is possibly TRBD1 (5 bases). The V end lost 2 bases, the J end lost 8 bases, and 16 bases lay between the germline ends. The CDR3 is made up of 15 amino acids. Germline-derived CDR1 and CDR2 are KGHSH and LQKENI. CDR3 sequence reads: CASSPDTGYVDEQFF. CDR3 nucleotides: TGTGCCAGCTCACCAGATACAGGTTATGTGGATGAGCAGTTCTTC.

This clonotype was counted between two and nine times. V gene TRBV27 combines with J gene TRBJ2-1; D is perhaps TRBD1 or TRBD2 (5 bases each). The CDR3 covers 14 residues. In germline, CDR1 is MNHEY, CDR2 SMNVEV (reference sequence). Trimming left V 4 bases short and J 3 bases short, with 10 bases between. This chain's CDR3 is CASSWGILYNEQFF. The CDR3 DNA follows: TGTGCCAGCAGTTGGGGGATCCTCTACAATGAGCAGTTCTTC.

Many counts were recorded for this clonotype. This chain joins TRBV10-3 and TRBJ1-2, with D tentatively TRBD1 (6 bases). Germline-derived CDR1 and CDR2 are ENHRY and SYGVKD. The CDR3 loop spans 15 amino acids. The germline V and J ends were trimmed by 8 bases and 4 bases, with 20 bases remaining between them. CDR3 coding DNA: TGTGCCATCGGCCCCAGCAGGGGCAGGAGCTATGGCTACACCTTC. Translating gives CAIGPSRGRSYGYTF.

V gene TRBV6-6 combines with J gene TRBJ1-1; the D is unclear. From germline, CDR1 is MNHNY and CDR2 SVGAGI (reference sequence). The V gene lost 2 bases and the J gene lost 2 bases, with 6 bases spanning the gap. This CDR3 is built from 13 residues. The CDR3 is CASSYPVNTEAFF. Written as DNA, the CDR3 is TGTGCCAGCAGTTACCCAGTTAACACTGAAGCTTTCTTT.

This clonotype was seen only once. The V call is TRBV4-2, the J call TRBJ2-2; 8 nucleotides align to TRBD2. The J segment lost 4 bases and the V segment lost 1 base, leaving 2 bases of the junction unmatched. CDR1 LGHNA and CDR2 YNFKEQ come from the germline V gene. The CDR3 is made up of 15 amino acids. CDR3 residues: CASSQGTSSTGELFF. CDR3 DNA sequence: TGTGCCAGCAGCCAAGGGACTAGCTCCACCGGGGAGCTGTTTTTT.

The V and J genes are TRBV11-2 and TRBJ2-7; D unclear. CDR1 and CDR2 from the germline V gene are SGHAT and FQNNGV. The CDR3 contains 15 residues. Trimming took 0 bases from V and 2 from J, leaving 11 bases between them. As DNA, the CDR3 is TGTGCCAGCAGCTTAGATTTCGGTATGACCTACGAGCAGTACTTC. It specifies CASSLDFGMTYEQYF. The full variable domain, rest sourced from reference TRBV11-2 and TRBJ2-7, is EAGVAQSPRYKIIEKRQSVAFWCNPISGHATLYWYQQILGQGPKLLIQFQNNGVVDDSQLPKDRFSAERLKGVDSTLKIQPAKLEDSAVYLCASSLDFGMTYEQYFGPGTRLTVT.

At least ten counts were recorded for this clonotype. This chain connects TRBV5-4 to TRBJ2-5, with D possibly matching TRBD2 (5 bases). V lost 0 bases, J lost 5 bases, and 14 bases lay in between. CDR1 SGHNT and CDR2 YYREEE come from the germline V gene (reference sequence). This CDR3 contains 15 residues. The DNA for the CDR3 is TGTGCCAGCAGCTTGGCTGTGGCAGGAGGCGAGACCCAGTACTTC. Its protein is CASSLAVAGGETQYF.

This clonotype appeared a few times. V gene TRBV7-8 combines with J gene TRBJ1-2; the D gene is possibly TRBD1 (5 bases). V lost 0 bases and J 3 bases, leaving 8 bases between the germline ends. The germline V gene has CDR1 SGHVS and CDR2 FQNEAQ. The CDR3 extends over 14 amino acids. The CDR3 coding sequence is TGTGCCAGCAGCTTAGCCTGGGGGGACTATGGCTACACCTTC. Translating gives CASSLAWGDYGYTF. The whole variable domain, remainder taken from reference TRBV7-8 and TRBJ1-2, is GAGVSQSPRYKVAKRGQDVALRCDPISGHVSLFWYQQALGQGPEFLTYFQNEAQLDKSGLPSDRFFAERPEGSVSTLKIQRTQQEDSAVYLCASSLAWGDYGYTFGSGTRLTVV.

This chain links TRBV5-5 with TRBJ2-3; D is ambiguous. V lost 4 bases, J lost 2 bases, and 11 bases lay in between. The V gene's germline CDR1 is SGHKS and CDR2 YYEKEE (reference sequence). CDR3 length: 14 amino acids. Written as DNA, the CDR3 is TGTGCCAGCAGCCTCATAGGTCCCACAGATACGCAGTATTTT. Protein product: CASSLIGPTDTQYF. The variable domain in full, completed from reference TRBV5-5 and TRBJ2-3, reads DAGVTQSPTHLIKTRGQQVTLRCSPISGHKSVSWYQQVLGQGPQFIFQYYEKEERGRGNFPDRFSARQFPNYSSELNVNALLLGDSALYLCASSLIGPTDTQYFGPGTRLTVL.

The chain is built from TRBV5-5 and TRBJ2-1; perhaps TRBD1 as D (6 bases). Germline assignment: CDR1 SGHKS and CDR2 YYEKEE (reference sequence). The CDR3 totals 14 residues. V was shortened by 3 bases and J by 3 bases, with 10 bases between the two germline ends. As DNA, the CDR3 is TGTGCCAGCAGCTCTAGGACAGTCTACAATGAGCAGTTCTTC. As protein: CASSSRTVYNEQFF. Complete variable domain (other parts from reference TRBV5-5 and TRBJ2-1): DAGVTQSPTHLIKTRGQQVTLRCSPISGHKSVSWYQQVLGQGPQFIFQYYEKEERGRGNFPDRFSARQFPNYSSELNVNALLLGDSALYLCASSSRTVYNEQFFGPGTRLTVL.

The chain has TRBV18 and TRBJ2-1, with D perhaps TRBD1 (5 bases). CDR3 length equals 15 residues. Germline V gene lookup returns CDR1 KGHSH and CDR2 LQKENI. V was cut by 3 bases and J by 4 bases, with 13 bases left in between. The CDR3 bases are TGTGCCAGCTCACCTCCGGACAAGACATACAATGAGCAGTTCTTC. Its translation: CASSPPDKTYNEQFF.

This clonotype showed up many times. This rearrangement joins TRBV7-8 to TRBJ2-1; D is unclear. This CDR3 contains 15 residues. Trimming took off 3 bases at V and 2 bases at J, with 11 bases between the two ends. The germline V gene encodes CDR1 SGHVS and CDR2 FQNEAQ. CDR3 region: CASSLGRLTYNEQFF. The DNA of the CDR3 is TGTGCCAGCAGCTTGGGCAGGCTGACCTACAATGAGCAGTTCTTC.

This clonotype was counted between two and nine times. The CDR3 sequence is CASSSSASGANVLTF. In DNA, the CDR3 is TGTGCCAGCAGTTCTAGCGCCTCTGGGGCCAACGTCCTGACTTTC. The rearrangement links TRBV7-9 to TRBJ2-6; tentatively, D is TRBD2 (6 bases). V was clipped by 6 bases and J by 0 bases, with 9 bases between them. The CDR3 extends over 15 amino acids. The V gene's germline CDR1 is SEHNR and CDR2 FQNEAQ (reference sequence).

This clonotype came up a few times. The rearrangement joins TRBV7-9 to TRBJ1-1, with unresolved D. V gave up 8 bases and J gave up 9 bases, with 19 bases separating them. Germline V gene data show CDR1 as SEHNR and CDR2 as FQNEAQ (reference sequence). The CDR3 runs to 13 residues. CDR3 in amino acids: CASQGENRVKAFF. The CDR3 DNA follows: TGTGCCAGCCAAGGAGAGAACCGGGTGAAAGCTTTCTTT.